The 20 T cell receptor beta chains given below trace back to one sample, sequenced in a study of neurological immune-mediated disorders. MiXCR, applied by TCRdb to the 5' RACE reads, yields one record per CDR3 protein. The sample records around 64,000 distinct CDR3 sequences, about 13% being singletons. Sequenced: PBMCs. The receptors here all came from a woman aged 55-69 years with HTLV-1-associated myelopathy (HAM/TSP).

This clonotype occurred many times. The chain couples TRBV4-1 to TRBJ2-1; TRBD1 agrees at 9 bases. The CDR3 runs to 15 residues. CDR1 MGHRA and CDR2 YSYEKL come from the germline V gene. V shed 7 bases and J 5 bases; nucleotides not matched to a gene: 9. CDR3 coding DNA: TGCGCCAGCACCACAGACGACAGGGGGAACAATGAGCAGTTCTTC. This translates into CASTTDDRGNNEQFF.

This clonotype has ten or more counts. The CDR3 nucleotides read TGCGCCAGCAGCTTGTTACCGGGACAGTTTTCCTACAATGAGCAGTTCTTC. Its translation: CASSLLPGQFSYNEQFF. This chain links TRBV5-1 with TRBJ2-1; 7 bases agree with TRBD1. This CDR3 contains 17 residues. The V segment lost 1 base and the J segment 1 base; nucleotides outside the gene matches: 8. In germline, CDR1 is SGHRS, CDR2 YFSETQ.

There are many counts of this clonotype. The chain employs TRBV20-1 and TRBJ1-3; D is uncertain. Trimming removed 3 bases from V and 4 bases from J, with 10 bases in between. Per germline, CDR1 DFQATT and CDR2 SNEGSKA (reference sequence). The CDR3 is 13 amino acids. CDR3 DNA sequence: TGCAGTGCTAGGGGGAGTGTAGGAAACACCATATATTTT. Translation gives CSARGSVGNTIYF.

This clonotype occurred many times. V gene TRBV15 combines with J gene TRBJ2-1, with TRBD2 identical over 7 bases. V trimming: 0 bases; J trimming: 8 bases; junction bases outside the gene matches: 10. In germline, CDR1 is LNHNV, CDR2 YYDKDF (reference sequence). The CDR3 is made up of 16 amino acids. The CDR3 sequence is CATSRDGGSGSDEQFF. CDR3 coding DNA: TGTGCCACCAGCAGAGATGGGGGTAGCGGGTCTGATGAGCAGTTCTTC.

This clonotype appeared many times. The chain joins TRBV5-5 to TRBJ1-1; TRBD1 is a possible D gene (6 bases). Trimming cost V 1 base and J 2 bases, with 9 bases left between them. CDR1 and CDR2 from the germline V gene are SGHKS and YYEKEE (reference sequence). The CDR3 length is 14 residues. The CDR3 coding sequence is TGTGCCAGCAGCTTGAACAGGGCTAACACTGAAGCTTTCTTT. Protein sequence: CASSLNRANTEAFF. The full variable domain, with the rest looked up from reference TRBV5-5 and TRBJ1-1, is DAGVTQSPTHLIKTRGQQVTLRCSPISGHKSVSWYQQVLGQGPQFIFQYYEKEERGRGNFPDRFSARQFPNYSSELNVNALLLGDSALYLCASSLNRANTEAFFGQGTRLTVV.

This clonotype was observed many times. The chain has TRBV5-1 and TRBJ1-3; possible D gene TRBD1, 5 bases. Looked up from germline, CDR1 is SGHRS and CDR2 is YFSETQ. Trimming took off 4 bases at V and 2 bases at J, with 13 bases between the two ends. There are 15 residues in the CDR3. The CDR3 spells CASSQGSRAGNTIYF. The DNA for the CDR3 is TGCGCCAGCAGCCAGGGAAGCAGGGCTGGAAACACCATATATTTT.

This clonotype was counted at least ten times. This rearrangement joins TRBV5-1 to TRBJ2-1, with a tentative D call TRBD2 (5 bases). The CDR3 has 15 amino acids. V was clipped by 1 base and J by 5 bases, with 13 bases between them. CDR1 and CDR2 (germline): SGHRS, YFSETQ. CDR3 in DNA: TGCGCCAGCAGCTTGATTCTAGCTCCGAACAATGAGCAGTTCTTC. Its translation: CASSLILAPNNEQFF. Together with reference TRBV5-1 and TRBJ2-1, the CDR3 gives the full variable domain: KAGVTQTPRYLIKTRGQQVTLSCSPISGHRSVSWYQQTPGQGLQFLFEYFSETQRNKGNFPGRFSGRQFSNSRSEMNVSTLELGDSALYLCASSLILAPNNEQFFGPGTRLTVL.

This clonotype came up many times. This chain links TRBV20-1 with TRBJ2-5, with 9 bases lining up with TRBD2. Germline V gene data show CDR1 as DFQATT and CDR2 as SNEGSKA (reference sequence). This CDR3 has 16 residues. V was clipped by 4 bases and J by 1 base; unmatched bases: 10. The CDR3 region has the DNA TGCAGTGCTACGGGAGCGGGAGGTCACTCCCAAGAGACCCAGTACTTC. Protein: CSATGAGGHSQETQYF.

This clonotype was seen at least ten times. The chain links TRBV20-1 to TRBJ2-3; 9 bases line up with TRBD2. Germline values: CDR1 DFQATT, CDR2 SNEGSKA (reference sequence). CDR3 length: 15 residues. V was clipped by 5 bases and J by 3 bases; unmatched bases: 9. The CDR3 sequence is CSAELREGWTDTQYF. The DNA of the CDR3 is TGCAGTGCTGAGTTGCGGGAGGGTTGGACAGATACGCAGTATTTT.

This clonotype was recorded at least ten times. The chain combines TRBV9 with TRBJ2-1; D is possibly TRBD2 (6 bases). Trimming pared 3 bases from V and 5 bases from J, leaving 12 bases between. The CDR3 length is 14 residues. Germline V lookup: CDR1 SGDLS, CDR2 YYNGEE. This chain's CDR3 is CASSASPSDNEQFF. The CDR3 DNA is TGTGCCAGCAGCGCCTCCCCTAGCGACAATGAGCAGTTCTTC. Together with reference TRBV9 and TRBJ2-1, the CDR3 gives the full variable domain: DSGVTQTPKHLITATGQRVTLRCSPRSGDLSVYWYQQSLDQGLQFLIQYYNGEERAKGNILERFSAQQFPDLHSELNLSSLELGDSALYFCASSASPSDNEQFFGPGTRLTVL.

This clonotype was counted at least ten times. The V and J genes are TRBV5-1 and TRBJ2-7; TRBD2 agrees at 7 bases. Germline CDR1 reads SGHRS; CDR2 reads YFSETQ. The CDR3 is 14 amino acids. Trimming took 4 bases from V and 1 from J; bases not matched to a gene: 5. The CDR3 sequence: CASSPSSGSYEQYF. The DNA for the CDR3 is TGCGCCAGCAGCCCCTCTAGCGGATCCTACGAGCAGTACTTC.

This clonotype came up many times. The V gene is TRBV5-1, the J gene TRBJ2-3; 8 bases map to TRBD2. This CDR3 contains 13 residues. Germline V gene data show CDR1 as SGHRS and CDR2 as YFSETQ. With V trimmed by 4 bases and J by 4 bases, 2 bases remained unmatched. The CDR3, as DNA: TGCGCCAGCAGCCAGACTAGCGCAGATACGCAGTATTTT. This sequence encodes CASSQTSADTQYF.

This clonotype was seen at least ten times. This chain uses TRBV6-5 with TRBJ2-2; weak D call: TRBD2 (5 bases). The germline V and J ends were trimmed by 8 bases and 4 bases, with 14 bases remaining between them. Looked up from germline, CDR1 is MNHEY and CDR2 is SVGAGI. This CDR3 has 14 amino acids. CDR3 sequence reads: CASRRARGTGELFF. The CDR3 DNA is TGTGCCAGCCGGAGAGCCCGGGGCACCGGGGAGCTGTTTTTT.

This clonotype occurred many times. The CDR3 here is CASSLGLRPTSGPYEQYF. CDR3 DNA: TGTGCCAGCAGCTTAGGTCTCCGGCCCACCTCGGGACCCTACGAGCAGTACTTC. V and J are TRBV7-2 and TRBJ2-7; D may be TRBD1 or TRBD2 (5 bases each). V gave up 1 base and J gave up 2 bases, with 21 bases separating them. This CDR3 comprises 18 residues. From germline, CDR1 is SGHTA and CDR2 FQGNSA.

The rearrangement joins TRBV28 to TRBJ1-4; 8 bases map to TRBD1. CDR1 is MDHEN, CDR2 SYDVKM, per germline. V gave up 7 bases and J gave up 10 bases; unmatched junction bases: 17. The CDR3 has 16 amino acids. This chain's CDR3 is CASTRDRPAGNTKLFF. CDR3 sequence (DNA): TGTGCCAGCACCAGGGACAGGCCTGCGGGTAATACAAAACTGTTTTTT.

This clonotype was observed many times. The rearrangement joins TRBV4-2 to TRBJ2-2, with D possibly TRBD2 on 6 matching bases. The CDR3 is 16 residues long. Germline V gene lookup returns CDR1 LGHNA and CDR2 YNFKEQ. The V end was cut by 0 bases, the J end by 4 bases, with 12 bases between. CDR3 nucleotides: TGTGCCAGCAGCCAAGAGGGGACTCAAATCACCGGGGAGCTGTTTTTT. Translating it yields CASSQEGTQITGELFF.

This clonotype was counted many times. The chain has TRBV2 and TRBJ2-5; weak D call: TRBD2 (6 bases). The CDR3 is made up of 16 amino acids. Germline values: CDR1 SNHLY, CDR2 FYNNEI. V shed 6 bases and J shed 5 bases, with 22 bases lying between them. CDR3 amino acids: CASRRVGGGDSETQYF. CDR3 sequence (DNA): TGTGCCAGCAGAAGGGTCGGGGGAGGAGACTCGGAGACCCAGTACTTC. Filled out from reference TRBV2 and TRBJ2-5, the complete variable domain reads EPEVTQTPSHQVTQMGQEVILRCVPISNHLYFYWYRQILGQKVEFLVSFYNNEISEKSEIFDDQFSVERPDGSNFTLKIRSTKLEDSAMYFCASRRVGGGDSETQYFGPGTRLLVL.

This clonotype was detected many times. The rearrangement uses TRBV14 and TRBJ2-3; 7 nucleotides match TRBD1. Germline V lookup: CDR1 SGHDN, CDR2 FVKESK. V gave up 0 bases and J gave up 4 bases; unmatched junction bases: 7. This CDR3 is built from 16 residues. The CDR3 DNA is TGTGCCAGCAGCCAAGAAGTATCCAGGGGGTCAGATACGCAGTATTTT. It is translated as CASSQEVSRGSDTQYF.

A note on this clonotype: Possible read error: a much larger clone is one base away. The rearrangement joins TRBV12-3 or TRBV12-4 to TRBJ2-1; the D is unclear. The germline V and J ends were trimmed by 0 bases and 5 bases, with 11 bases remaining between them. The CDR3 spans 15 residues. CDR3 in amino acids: CASSLAGKANNEQFF. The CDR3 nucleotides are TGTGCCAGCAGTTTAGCAGGGAAGGCAAACAATGAGCAGTTCTTC.

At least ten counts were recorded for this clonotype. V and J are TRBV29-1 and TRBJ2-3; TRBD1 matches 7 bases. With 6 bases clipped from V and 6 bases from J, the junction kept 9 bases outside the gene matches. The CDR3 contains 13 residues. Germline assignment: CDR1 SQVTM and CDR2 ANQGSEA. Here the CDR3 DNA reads TGCAGCGTGAGACAGGGCCCAGGGGATACGCAGTATTTT. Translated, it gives CSVRQGPGDTQYF.